This T cell receptor beta chain was captured in a study of Graves' ophthalmopathy and Graves' hyperthyroidism. General study findings and limits: Ophthalmopathy progression predictions by the model showed 72.22% specificity and about 68% sensitivity. A model built from 13 signatures distinguished ophthalmopathy from stable hyperthyroidism with 87.88% sensitivity and 81.08% specificity.

Points on this clonotype: What it binds is unknown.

The study excluded patients with other autoimmune diseases, uncontrolled infections, pregnancy or lactation. As diagnostic evidence, clinical symptoms, serum thyroxine, TRAb, thyroid ultrasound and orbital computed tomography were relied upon. RNA transcripts provided the template for amplifying TCR beta CDR3 regions. The first round was an RT-PCR with HTBI primers, and the second round was a multiplex PCR. TCRdb used MiXCR to reprocess the multiplex PCR reads, holding one entry per CDR3 protein. The sample includes roughly 600,000 distinct CDR3 sequences, 35% to 40% of them seen just once. Germline assignment: CDR1 MNHNY and CDR2 SVGAGI (reference sequence). The CDR3 extends over 16 amino acids. The V gene end was trimmed by 7 bases and the J gene end by 1 base; junction bases not matched to a gene: 8.

The sample was peripheral blood or thyroid tissue (not recorded which). This receptor was taken from an adult man with Graves' hyperthyroidism. The chain combines TRBV6-6 with TRBJ2-2, with 8 bases aligning to TRBD1. The CDR3 region is CASTSVDRGNTGELFF. CDR3 DNA: TGTGCCAGCACCTCCGTAGACAGGGGGAACACCGGGGAGCTGTTTTTT.